These 5 T cell receptor beta chains came from one sample sequenced in a study of identifying expanded T cells in peripheral blood. Clones were sequenced by immunoSEQ multiplex PCR, and TCRdb holds only the in-frame ones, with some missing. The table shows about 91,000 clones, with about 88% occurring only once. The sample comprised blood. Every receptor here comes from a person between 18 and 75 years old in good health.

The chain links TRBV9 to TRBJ2-1; perhaps D is TRBD1 or TRBD2 (5 bases each). Germline V gene data show CDR1 as SGDLS and CDR2 as YYNGEE. The CDR3 is 15 residues long. Trimming cost V 0 bases and J 1 base, with 8 bases left between them. The CDR3 bases are TGTGCCAGCAGCGTAGTGGGGGAGTCCTACAATGAGCAGTTCTTC. Amino acids: CASSVVGESYNEQFF.

V gene TRBV21-1 combines with J gene TRBJ2-7. TRBV21-1 is a known pseudogene. This CDR3 is built from 13 residues. The CDR3 sequence is CASSPRGRYEQYF. CDR3 bases: TGTGCCAGCAGCCCCCGGGGGCGCTACGAGCAGTACTTC.

A remark on this clone: The sample has other DNA sequences that encode this CDR3 too. The chain carries TRBV30 and TRBJ2-7, with 8 bases identical to TRBD2. In germline, CDR1 is GTSNPN, CDR2 SVGIG (reference sequence). This CDR3 spans 15 amino acids. V shed 1 base, J shed 2 bases, and the junction held 7 bases outside the gene matches. The CDR3, as DNA: TGTGCCTGGAGTGGGGGGCGGGGGGCAGCCTACGAGCAGTACTTC. Its translation: CAWSGGRGAAYEQYF.

The chain employs TRBV7-2 and TRBJ2-2, with TRBD2 as a possible D gene (5 bases). The V end was cut by 5 bases, the J end by 1 base, with 17 bases between. The CDR3 loop spans 17 amino acids. Looked up from germline, CDR1 is SGHTA and CDR2 is FQGNSA. As DNA, the CDR3 is TGTGCCAGCAGCCGGAAGAAAGGAAGCGGGAACACCGGGGAGCTGTTTTTT. Its translation: CASSRKKGSGNTGELFF.

V and J are TRBV15 and TRBJ1-1; 9 bases are shared with TRBD1. V shed 2 bases, J shed 1 base, and the junction held 2 bases outside the gene matches. Germline assignment: CDR1 LNHNV and CDR2 YYDKDF (reference sequence). CDR3 length equals 15 residues. The CDR3 nucleotides read TGTGCCACCAGCAGACCGGGACAGGGGAACACTGAAGCTTTCTTT. This encodes CATSRPGQGNTEAFF.